These 31 T cell receptor beta chains came from one sample sequenced in a study of blood T cell repertoires in COVID-19. Assay: immunoSEQ multiplex PCR; the TCRdb copy retains only in-frame clones and omits some. The sample includes around 65,000 clones, 82% of them seen just once. Material for sequencing was peripheral blood. These receptors all come from a human donor in a cohort sampled during active COVID-19.

The chain recombines TRBV6-5 with TRBJ2-1; D ambiguous. V was pared by 6 bases and J by 4 bases, with 16 bases between. CDR3 size: 15 residues. In germline, CDR1 is MNHEY, CDR2 SVGAGI. CDR3: CASRHTDSIYNEQFF. The CDR3 DNA follows: TGTGCCAGCAGGCACACCGACTCGATTTACAATGAGCAGTTCTTC.

This rearrangement joins TRBV4-1 to TRBJ2-4; 9 bases line up with TRBD1. The trim removed 3 bases at V and 8 bases at J, leaving 14 bases unmatched. CDR1 is MGHRA and CDR2 is YSYEKL in the germline V gene. The CDR3 totals 17 residues. The chain's CDR3 is CASSQGGLGTGRHIQYF. CDR3 sequence (DNA): TGCGCCAGCAGCCAGGGGGGCCTCGGGACAGGGCGCCACATTCAGTACTTC.

V and J are TRBV5-1 and TRBJ2-1; D might be TRBD2 (6 bases). The CDR3 sequence is 14 residues long. Per germline, CDR1 SGHRS and CDR2 YFSETQ. V was pared by 0 bases and J by 6 bases, with 10 bases between. CDR3: CASSLGDLANEQFF. The CDR3 DNA reads TGCGCCAGCAGCTTGGGGGACTTGGCCAATGAGCAGTTCTTC.

This clone was seen once. The V gene is TRBV5-6, the J gene TRBJ2-5, with 7 bases fitting TRBD2. Germline trimming cut 4 bases from V and 1 base from J; bases unmatched to any gene: 4. The CDR3 consists of 14 residues. Germline assignment: CDR1 SGHDT and CDR2 YYEEEE. The CDR3 DNA follows: TGTGCCAGCAGCCTCGGGACTACCCAAGAGACCCAGTACTTC. It codes for CASSLGTTQETQYF.

CDR3 nucleotide sequence: TGCAGCGTTGAAGGGCGGCGTGGTGAAGCTTTCTTT. It specifies CSVEGRRGEAFF. The chain recombines TRBV29-1 with TRBJ1-1; D ambiguous. In germline, CDR1 is SQVTM, CDR2 ANQGSEA. Trimming cost V 1 base and J 7 bases, with 10 bases left between them. This CDR3 spans 12 amino acids.

The V and J genes are TRBV3-1 (or the pseudogene TRBV3-2) and TRBJ2-2, with 7 bases fitting TRBD1. The CDR3 is made up of 16 amino acids. The germline V gene encodes CDR1 LGHDT and CDR2 YNNKEL (reference sequence). After removal of 1 base from V and 0 bases from J, the junction contained 2 bases not matched to a gene. The CDR3 nucleotides read TGTGCCAGCAGCCAAGGCAGGGGGTCGAACACCGGGGAGCTGTTTTTT. It yields the protein CASSQGRGSNTGELFF.

J is TRBJ2-2 and V is TRBV5-1, with a tentative D call TRBD1 (6 bases). The CDR3 contains 17 residues. CDR1 SGHRS and CDR2 YFSETQ come from the germline V gene. V was pared by 3 bases and J by 4 bases, with 19 bases between. The chain's CDR3 is CASSYGSQGQRTGELFF. The CDR3 DNA reads as TGCGCCAGCAGCTACGGATCCCAAGGACAGCGCACCGGGGAGCTGTTTTTT.

This clone was seen a few times. The chain links TRBV14 to TRBJ2-2; 8 bases fit TRBD2. Per the germline V gene, CDR1 is SGHDN and CDR2 is FVKESK. With V trimmed by 0 bases and J by 6 bases, 6 bases remained unmatched. The CDR3 runs to 16 residues. CDR3 DNA sequence: TGTGCCAGCAGCCAAGAGGTAGCGGGACGCTCCGGGGAGCTGTTTTTT. Protein product: CASSQEVAGRSGELFF.

This clone was recorded a few times. The V gene is TRBV10-1, the J gene TRBJ2-1, with D perhaps TRBD2 (5 bases). This CDR3 spans 15 amino acids. Trimming left V 6 bases short and J 6 bases short, with 18 bases between. Looked up from germline, CDR1 is WNHNN and CDR2 is SYGVQD (reference sequence). The chain's CDR3 is CASREHLASGNEQFF. The DNA of the CDR3 is TGCGCCAGCAGGGAACACTTAGCGTCGGGCAATGAGCAGTTCTTC.

The chain couples TRBV7-9 to TRBJ1-6, with TRBD1 identical over 7 bases. The CDR3 loop spans 17 amino acids. The germline gives CDR1 SEHNR, CDR2 FQNEAQ (reference sequence). V trimming: 1 base; J trimming: 2 bases; junction bases outside the gene matches: 5. The CDR3 bases are TGTGCCAGCAGCTTAGATCGACAGGGCACCTATAATTCACCCCTCCACTTT. It is translated as CASSLDRQGTYNSPLHF.

The chain links TRBV7-9 to TRBJ2-3, with a possible D match to TRBD1 (8 bases). CDR1 and CDR2 (germline): SEHNR, FQNEAQ (reference sequence). V gave up 4 bases and J gave up 0 bases, with 17 bases separating them. The CDR3 is made up of 17 amino acids. The CDR3 DNA reads TGTGCCAGCAGCTCAAACAGGGGGGGAACTAGCACAGATACGCAGTATTTT. Protein sequence: CASSSNRGGTSTDTQYF.

The chain carries TRBV6-5 and TRBJ1-3; TRBD1 agrees at 7 bases. The CDR3 has 14 amino acids. The J segment lost 4 bases and the V segment lost 6 bases, leaving 6 bases of the junction unmatched. Germline CDR1 and CDR2: MNHEY and SVGAGI. Here the CDR3 DNA reads TGTGCCAGCAGACTTCAGGGGGGAGGAAACACCATATATTTT. Protein sequence: CASRLQGGGNTIYF.

The chain couples TRBV10-1 to TRBJ1-2; 8 bases align to TRBD1. This CDR3 is built from 14 residues. Germline V gene sequence: CDR1 WNHNN, CDR2 SYGVQD (reference sequence). Unmatched junction bases numbered 5, after V lost 5 bases and J lost 3 bases. CDR3 sequence: CASSQQGVDYGYTF. Written as DNA, the CDR3 is TGCGCCAGCAGTCAACAGGGGGTTGACTATGGCTACACCTTC.

The V and J genes are TRBV6-5 and TRBJ1-6; 8 bases align to TRBD1. Looked up from germline, CDR1 is MNHEY and CDR2 is SVGAGI. After removal of 4 bases from V and 7 bases from J, the junction contained 9 bases not matched to a gene. The CDR3 is made up of 16 amino acids. The DNA of the CDR3 is TGTGCCAGCAGTTTAGGGTGGACAGGGAGAAATTCACCCCTCCACTTT. It specifies CASSLGWTGRNSPLHF.

This chain uses TRBV6-6 with TRBJ2-7; 8 bases fit TRBD1. Germline-derived CDR1 and CDR2 are MNHNY and SVGAGI (reference sequence). CDR3 length equals 19 residues. J was trimmed by 7 bases and V by 6 bases; bases with no gene match: 26. The CDR3 nucleotides are TGTGCCAGCAGCTCCCCACCCATGGGCAGACGGACAGGGTTCGGTGAGCAGTACTTC. Protein: CASSSPPMGRRTGFGEQYF.

The chain is built from TRBV7-2 and TRBJ1-3; 10 positions agree with TRBD1. V was pared by 5 bases and J by 3 bases, with 7 bases of the junction left unmatched. Germline CDR1 SGHTA, CDR2 FQGNSA. This CDR3 spans 16 amino acids. In nucleotides, the CDR3 is TGTGCCAGCAGCGGCCGTGACAGGGGGCTTGGAAACACCATATATTTT. Protein product: CASSGRDRGLGNTIYF. Together with reference TRBV7-2 and TRBJ1-3, the CDR3 gives the full variable domain: GAGVSQSPSNKVTEKGKDVELRCDPISGHTALYWYRQSLGQGLEFLIYFQGNSAPDKSGLPSDRFSAERTGGSVSTLTIQRTQQEDSAVYLCASSGRDRGLGNTIYFGEGSWLTVV.

The J gene is TRBJ2-7, the V gene TRBV5-5, with a weak D call TRBD1 (6 bases). V shed 0 bases and J shed 3 bases, with 7 bases lying between them. The CDR3 sequence is 13 residues long. Germline-derived CDR1 and CDR2 are SGHKS and YYEKEE (reference sequence). CDR3 sequence reads: CASSLEGVYEQYF. For the CDR3, the DNA is TGTGCCAGCAGCTTGGAGGGGGTCTACGAGCAGTACTTC.

The J gene is TRBJ2-7, the V gene TRBV5-4, with 7 bases identical to TRBD2. Germline loops: CDR1 SGHNT, CDR2 YYREEE (reference sequence). Trimming removed 3 bases from V and 3 bases from J; junction bases left unmatched: 6. CDR3 length: 14 amino acids. CDR3 loop: CASSSGTGGYEQYF. The DNA of the CDR3 is TGTGCCAGCAGCTCCGGGACGGGGGGCTACGAGCAGTACTTC.

The J gene is TRBJ1-2, the V gene TRBV27, with a weak D call TRBD1 (6 bases). V was cut by 6 bases and J by 5 bases, with 19 bases left in between. The CDR3 loop spans 15 amino acids. The germline V gene encodes CDR1 MNHEY and CDR2 SMNVEV (reference sequence). The CDR3 DNA sequence: TGTGCCAGCAGGCCAGGGGACACACCTAGGTATGGCTACACCTTC. It specifies CASRPGDTPRYGYTF.

This chain links TRBV7-2 with TRBJ2-7; TRBD2 aligns across 10 bases. J was trimmed by 4 bases and V by 3 bases; bases with no gene match: 6. CDR1 SGHTA and CDR2 FQGNSA come from the germline V gene. The CDR3 is 15 amino acids. The CDR3 spells CASSFRASGGYEQYF. CDR3 nucleotide sequence: TGTGCCAGCAGCTTCCGGGCTAGCGGGGGTTACGAGCAGTACTTC.

The rearrangement links TRBV10-3 to TRBJ1-5; D possibly corresponds to TRBD1 (6 bases). Germline assignment: CDR1 ENHRY and CDR2 SYGVKD. Trimming pared 10 bases from V and 0 bases from J, leaving 16 bases between. The CDR3 has 15 residues. The CDR3 spells CATWGGPDSNQPQHF. The CDR3 region has the DNA TGTGCCACCTGGGGGGGGCCGGATAGCAATCAGCCCCAGCATTTT.

This chain connects TRBV6-5 to TRBJ2-7, with a weak D call TRBD2 (6 bases). Germline V lookup: CDR1 MNHEY, CDR2 SVGAGI. V lost 6 bases to trimming and J lost 2 bases, with 11 bases between them. The CDR3 consists of 13 residues. This CDR3 is CASRRLVTYEQYV. The CDR3 DNA follows: TGTGCCAGCAGGAGACTAGTAACCTACGAGCAGTACGTC.

The CDR3 protein is CASSLGLTDTQYF. As DNA, the CDR3 is TGCGCCAGCAGCTTGGGGCTCACAGATACGCAGTATTTT. The rearrangement uses TRBV5-1 and TRBJ2-3; no clear D gene. This CDR3 is built from 13 residues. Per the germline V gene, CDR1 is SGHRS and CDR2 is YFSETQ. The V and J ends lost 0 bases and 2 bases respectively, with 4 bases between them.

In its sample, this clone is medium-sized. J is TRBJ1-4 and V is TRBV5-1, with 9 bases fitting TRBD1. The CDR3 loop spans 16 amino acids. Trimming removed 1 base from V and 8 bases from J; junction bases left unmatched: 9. The germline V gene encodes CDR1 SGHRS and CDR2 YFSETQ. The CDR3 here is CASSLSWDRVGEKLFF. In nucleotides, the CDR3 is TGCGCCAGCAGCTTGAGTTGGGACAGGGTTGGGGAAAAACTGTTTTTT.

This clone has only one observation. The same CDR3 also results from other DNA sequences found in this sample. The CDR3 DNA follows: TGTGCCACCCGGAGGGGTCGAGCGGACACCGGGGAGCTGTTTTTT. It translates to CATRRGRADTGELFF. The gene calls are TRBV19 and TRBJ2-2; D may be TRBD2 (6 bases). Germline V gene data show CDR1 as LNHDA and CDR2 as SQIVND (reference sequence). The CDR3 has 15 residues. Deletions cut 10 bases from V and 3 bases from J, with 18 bases between. The complete variable domain, with remaining parts taken from reference TRBV19 and TRBJ2-2, reads DGGITQSPKYLFRKEGQNVTLSCEQNLNHDAMYWYRQDPGQGLRLIYYSQIVNDFQKGDIAEGYSVSREKKESFPLTVTSAQKNPTAFYLCATRRGRADTGELFFGEGSRLTVL.

The J gene is TRBJ2-7, the V gene TRBV7-2; D is possibly TRBD1 (6 bases). V gave up 1 base and J gave up 0 bases, with 7 bases separating them. Germline loops: CDR1 SGHTA, CDR2 FQGNSA. The CDR3 totals 14 residues. The CDR3 region is CASSLGGPSYEQYF. CDR3 nucleotides: TGTGCCAGCAGCTTAGGGGGGCCCTCCTACGAGCAGTACTTC.

This rearrangement joins TRBV19 to TRBJ2-6; D may be TRBD1 (5 bases). CDR1 is LNHDA and CDR2 is SQIVND in the germline V gene (reference sequence). Trimming shortened V by 9 bases and J by 3 bases, and 12 bases separated the two germline ends. The CDR3 spans 14 residues. Here the CDR3 DNA reads TGTGCCAGCCAAAGGGGTTATGGGGCCAACGTCCTGACTTTC. Its translation: CASQRGYGANVLTF.

This clone was seen only once. CDR3 amino acids: CASRSREETQYF. In DNA, the CDR3 is TGTGCCAGCAGGAGCAGGGAAGAGACCCAGTACTTC. The chain uses TRBV12-3 or TRBV12-4 and TRBJ2-5; a possible D gene is TRBD1 (5 bases). The CDR3 has 12 amino acids. V lost 6 bases to trimming and J lost 3 bases, with 8 bases between them.

The chain links TRBV27 to TRBJ1-2; D call uncertain. V dropped 6 bases and J dropped 1 base, with 9 bases sitting between them. The CDR3 is 13 amino acids. Germline CDR1 reads MNHEY; CDR2 reads SMNVEV (reference sequence). DNA of the CDR3: TGTGCCAGCAGCAAACAGCTTAACTATGGCTACACCTTC. Amino acid sequence: CASSKQLNYGYTF.

The chain is built from TRBV5-1 and TRBJ2-2; D remains unclear. Germline assignment: CDR1 SGHRS and CDR2 YFSETQ. V lost 0 bases and J lost 5, with 8 bases in between. The CDR3 is 14 residues long. The DNA for the CDR3 is TGCGCCAGCAGCTTGGGGTCGAGGACCGGGGAGCTGTTTTTT. Residues: CASSLGSRTGELFF.

The chain is built from TRBV9 and TRBJ1-1, with D unresolved. The CDR3 length is 15 residues. The germline V gene encodes CDR1 SGDLS and CDR2 YYNGEE. The V gene lost 3 bases and the J gene lost 5 bases, with 17 bases spanning the gap. CDR3 protein: CASSALTRGGTEAFF. In nucleotides, the CDR3 is TGTGCCAGCAGCGCTCTAACCCGAGGTGGGACTGAAGCTTTCTTT. The full variable domain, with the rest looked up from reference TRBV9 and TRBJ1-1, is DSGVTQTPKHLITATGQRVTLRCSPRSGDLSVYWYQQSLDQGLQFLIQYYNGEERAKGNILERFSAQQFPDLHSELNLSSLELGDSALYFCASSALTRGGTEAFFGQGTRLTVV.